This T cell receptor beta chain was sequenced during a study of OX40 agonist ivuxolimab in advanced cancers. Looking at the study overall: Ivuxolimab doses were 0.01, 0.1, 0.3, 1.5, 3 or 10 mg/kg every 2 weeks. Study results and caveats: The mean number of expanded clones was higher in CD8+ T cells than in CD4+.

Worth noting for this clone: Antigen unknown.

Deletions cut 5 bases from V and 5 bases from J, with 15 bases between. CDR1 MRHNA and CDR2 SNTAGT come from the germline V gene. This CDR3 has 15 residues. Assay: immunoSEQ multiplex PCR; the TCRdb copy retains only in-frame clones and omits some. The table includes 45,000 to 65,000 clones, approximately 83% detected once. Sequenced here: CD4+ or CD8+ T cells sorted from blood, sampled in a trial of the OX40 agonist ivuxolimab. The genes are TRBV6-4 and TRBJ2-2; a possible D gene is TRBD2 (5 bases). The source is an adult with an advanced solid tumor such as melanoma, head and neck, liver or kidney cancer. CDR3 in DNA: TGTGCCAGCAGTCCCCTAGGGAGCGGAACCGGGGAGCTGTTTTTT. As protein: CASSPLGSGTGELFF.